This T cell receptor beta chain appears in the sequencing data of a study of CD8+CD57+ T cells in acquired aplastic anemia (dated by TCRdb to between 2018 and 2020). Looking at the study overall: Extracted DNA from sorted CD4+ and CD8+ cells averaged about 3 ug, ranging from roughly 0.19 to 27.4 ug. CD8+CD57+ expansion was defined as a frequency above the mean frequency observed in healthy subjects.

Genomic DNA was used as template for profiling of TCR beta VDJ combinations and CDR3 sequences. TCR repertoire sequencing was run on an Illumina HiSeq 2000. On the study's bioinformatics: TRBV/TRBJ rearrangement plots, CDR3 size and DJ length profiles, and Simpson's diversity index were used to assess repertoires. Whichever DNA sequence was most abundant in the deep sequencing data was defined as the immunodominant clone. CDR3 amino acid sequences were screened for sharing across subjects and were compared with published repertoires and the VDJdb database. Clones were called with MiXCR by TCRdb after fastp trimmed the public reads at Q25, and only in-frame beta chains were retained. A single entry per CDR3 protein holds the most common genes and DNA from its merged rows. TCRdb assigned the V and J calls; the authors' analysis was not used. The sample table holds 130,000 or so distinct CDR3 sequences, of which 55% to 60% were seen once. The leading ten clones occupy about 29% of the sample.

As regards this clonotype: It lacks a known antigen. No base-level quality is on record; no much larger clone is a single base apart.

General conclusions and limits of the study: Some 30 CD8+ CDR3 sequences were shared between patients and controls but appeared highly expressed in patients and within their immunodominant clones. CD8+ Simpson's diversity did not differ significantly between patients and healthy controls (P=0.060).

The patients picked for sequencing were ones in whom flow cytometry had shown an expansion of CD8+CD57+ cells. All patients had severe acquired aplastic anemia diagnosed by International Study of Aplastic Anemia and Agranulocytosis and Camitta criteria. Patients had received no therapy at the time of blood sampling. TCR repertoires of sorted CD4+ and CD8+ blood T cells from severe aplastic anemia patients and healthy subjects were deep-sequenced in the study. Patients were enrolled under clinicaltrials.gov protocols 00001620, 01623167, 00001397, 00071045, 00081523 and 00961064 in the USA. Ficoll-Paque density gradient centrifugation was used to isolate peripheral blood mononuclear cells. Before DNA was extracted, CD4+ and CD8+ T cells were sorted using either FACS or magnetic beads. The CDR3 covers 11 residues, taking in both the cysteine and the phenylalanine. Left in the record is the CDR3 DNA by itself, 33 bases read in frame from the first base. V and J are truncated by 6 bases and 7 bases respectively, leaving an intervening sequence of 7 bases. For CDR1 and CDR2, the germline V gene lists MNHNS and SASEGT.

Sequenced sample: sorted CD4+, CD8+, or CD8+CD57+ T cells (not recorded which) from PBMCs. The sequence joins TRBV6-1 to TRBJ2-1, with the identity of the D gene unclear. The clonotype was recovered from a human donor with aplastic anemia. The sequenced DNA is TGTGCCAGCAGCAACCTGAATGAGCAGTTCTTC. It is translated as CASSNLNEQFF.